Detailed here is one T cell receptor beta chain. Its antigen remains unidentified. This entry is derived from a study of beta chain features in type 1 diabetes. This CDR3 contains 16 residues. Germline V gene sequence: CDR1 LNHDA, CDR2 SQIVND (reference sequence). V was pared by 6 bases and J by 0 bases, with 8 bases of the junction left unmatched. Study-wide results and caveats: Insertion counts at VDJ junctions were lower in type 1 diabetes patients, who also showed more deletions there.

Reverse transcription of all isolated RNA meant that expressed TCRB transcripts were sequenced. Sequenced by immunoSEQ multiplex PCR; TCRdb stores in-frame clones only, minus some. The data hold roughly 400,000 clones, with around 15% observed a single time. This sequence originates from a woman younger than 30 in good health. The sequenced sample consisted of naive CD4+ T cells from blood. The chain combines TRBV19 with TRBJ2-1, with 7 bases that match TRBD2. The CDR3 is CASSSLAVRSYNEQFF. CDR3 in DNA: TGTGCCAGTAGCAGCCTAGCGGTCCGCTCCTACAATGAGCAGTTCTTC.